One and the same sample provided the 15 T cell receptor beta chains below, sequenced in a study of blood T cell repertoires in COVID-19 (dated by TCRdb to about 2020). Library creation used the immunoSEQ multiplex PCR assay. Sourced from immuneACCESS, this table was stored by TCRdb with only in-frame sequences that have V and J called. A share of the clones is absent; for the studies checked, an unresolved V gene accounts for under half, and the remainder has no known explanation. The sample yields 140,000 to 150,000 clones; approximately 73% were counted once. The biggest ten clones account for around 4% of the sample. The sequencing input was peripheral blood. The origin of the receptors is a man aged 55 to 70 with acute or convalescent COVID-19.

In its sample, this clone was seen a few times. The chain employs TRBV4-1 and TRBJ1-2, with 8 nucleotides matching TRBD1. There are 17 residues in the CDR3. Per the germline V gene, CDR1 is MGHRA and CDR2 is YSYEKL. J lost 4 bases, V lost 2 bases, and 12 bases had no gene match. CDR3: CASSQPTLAGGSYGYTF. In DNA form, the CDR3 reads TGCGCCAGCAGCCAACCGACCTTAGCAGGGGGCTCCTATGGCTACACCTTC.

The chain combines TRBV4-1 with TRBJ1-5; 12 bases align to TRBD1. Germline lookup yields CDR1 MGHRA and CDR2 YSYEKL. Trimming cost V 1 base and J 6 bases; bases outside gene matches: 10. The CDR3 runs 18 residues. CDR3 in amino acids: CASSQVRGTGGAGQPQHF. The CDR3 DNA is TGCGCCAGCAGCCAAGTTAGAGGGACAGGGGGCGCAGGTCAGCCCCAGCATTTT.

Written as DNA, the CDR3 is TGTGCCGCATCAACAGGGAACCGTTATGGCTACACCTTC. Translation: CAASTGNRYGYTF. The J gene is TRBJ1-2, the V gene TRBV12-3 or TRBV12-4; perhaps TRBD1 as D (6 bases). This CDR3 has 13 residues. V lost 11 bases and J lost 5, with 18 bases in between.

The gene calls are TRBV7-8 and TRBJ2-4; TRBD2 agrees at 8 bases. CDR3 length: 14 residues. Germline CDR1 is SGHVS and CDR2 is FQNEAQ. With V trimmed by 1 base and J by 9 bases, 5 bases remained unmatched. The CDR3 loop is CASSLVGTRGIQYF. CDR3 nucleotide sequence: TGTGCCAGCAGCTTAGTAGGGACTAGGGGCATTCAGTACTTC.

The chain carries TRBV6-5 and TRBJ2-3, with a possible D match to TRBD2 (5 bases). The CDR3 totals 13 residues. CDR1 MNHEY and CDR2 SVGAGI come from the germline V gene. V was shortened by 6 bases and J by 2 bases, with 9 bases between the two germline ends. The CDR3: CASRTDFTDTQYF. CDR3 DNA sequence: TGTGCCAGCAGAACGGACTTCACAGATACGCAGTATTTT.

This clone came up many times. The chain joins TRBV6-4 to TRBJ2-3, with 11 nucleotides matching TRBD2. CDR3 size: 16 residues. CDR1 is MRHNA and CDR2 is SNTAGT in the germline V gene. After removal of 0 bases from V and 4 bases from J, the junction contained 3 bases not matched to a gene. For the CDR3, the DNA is TGTGCCAGCAGTGACTCGGTAGCGGGAGGGCCAGATACGCAGTATTTT. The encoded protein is CASSDSVAGGPDTQYF.

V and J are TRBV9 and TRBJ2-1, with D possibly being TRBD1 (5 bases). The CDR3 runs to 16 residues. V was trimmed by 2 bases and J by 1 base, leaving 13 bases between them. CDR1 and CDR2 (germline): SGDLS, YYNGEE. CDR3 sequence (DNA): TGTGCCAGCAGCGTGACACAGGATCTTTCCTACAATGAGCAGTTCTTC. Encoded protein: CASSVTQDLSYNEQFF.

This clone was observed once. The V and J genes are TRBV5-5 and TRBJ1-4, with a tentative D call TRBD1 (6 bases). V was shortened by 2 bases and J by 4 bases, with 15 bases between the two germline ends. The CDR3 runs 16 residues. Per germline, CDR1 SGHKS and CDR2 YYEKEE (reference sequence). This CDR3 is CASSLSTGLLNEKLFF. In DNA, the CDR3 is TGTGCCAGCAGCTTATCTACAGGGTTGCTTAATGAAAAACTGTTTTTT.

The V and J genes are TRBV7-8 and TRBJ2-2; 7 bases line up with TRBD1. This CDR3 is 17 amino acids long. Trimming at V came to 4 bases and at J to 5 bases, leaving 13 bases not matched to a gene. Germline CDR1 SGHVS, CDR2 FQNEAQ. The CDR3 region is CASSSRTGTVSTGELFF. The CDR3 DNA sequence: TGTGCCAGCAGCTCAAGAACCGGGACAGTATCAACCGGGGAGCTGTTTTTT.

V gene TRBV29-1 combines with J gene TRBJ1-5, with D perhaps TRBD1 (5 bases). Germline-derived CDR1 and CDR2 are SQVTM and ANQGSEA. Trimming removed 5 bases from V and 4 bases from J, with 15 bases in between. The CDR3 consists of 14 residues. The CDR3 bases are TGCAGCGTTATCCAGGGAAAAGGGAATCAGCCCCAGCATTTT. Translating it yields CSVIQGKGNQPQHF.

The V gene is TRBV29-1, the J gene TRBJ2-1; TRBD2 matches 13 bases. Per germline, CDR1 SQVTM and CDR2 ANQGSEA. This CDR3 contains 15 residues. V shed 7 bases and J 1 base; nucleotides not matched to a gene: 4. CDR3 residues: CSARTSGSSYNEQFF. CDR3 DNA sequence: TGCAGCGCACGGACTAGCGGGAGTTCCTACAATGAGCAGTTCTTC.

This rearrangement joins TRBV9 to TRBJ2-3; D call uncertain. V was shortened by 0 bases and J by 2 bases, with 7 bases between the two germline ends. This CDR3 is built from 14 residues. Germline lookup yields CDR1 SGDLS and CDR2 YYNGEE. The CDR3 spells CASSVASITDTQYF. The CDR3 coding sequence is TGTGCCAGCAGCGTAGCATCTATCACAGATACGCAGTATTTT.

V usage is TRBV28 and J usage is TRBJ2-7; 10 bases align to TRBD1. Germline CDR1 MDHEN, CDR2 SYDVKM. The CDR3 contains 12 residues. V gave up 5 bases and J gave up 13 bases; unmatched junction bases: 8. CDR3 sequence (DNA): TGTGCCAGCAGTCGACAGGGGGCCCGTTCTTACTTC. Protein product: CASSRQGARSYF.

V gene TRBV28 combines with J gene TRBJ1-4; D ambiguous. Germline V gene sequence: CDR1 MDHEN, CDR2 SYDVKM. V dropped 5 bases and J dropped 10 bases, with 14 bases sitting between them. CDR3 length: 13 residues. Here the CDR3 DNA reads TGTGCCAGCAGTGCCCGAGGTGTCGGAAAACTGTTTTTT. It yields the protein CASSARGVGKLFF.

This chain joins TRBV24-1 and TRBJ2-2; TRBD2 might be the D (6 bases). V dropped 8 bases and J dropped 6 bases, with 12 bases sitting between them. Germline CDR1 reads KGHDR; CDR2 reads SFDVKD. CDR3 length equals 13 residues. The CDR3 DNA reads TGTGCCACCACCTCGGGAGCTTCCGGGGAGCTGTTTTTT. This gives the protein CATTSGASGELFF.